This T cell receptor (beta chain) appears in the sequencing data of a study of CD8 T cells in ankylosing spondylitis. Per germline, CDR1 SGHRS and CDR2 YFSETQ. This CDR3 contains 14 residues. Trimming took 4 bases from V and 2 from J; bases not matched to a gene: 5. Findings and caveats of the study: It was reported that disease-linked clones were significantly enriched in matched ankylosing spondylitis synovial fluid. A CD8+ phenotype characterized the disease-linked clones, which were relatively rare in peripheral blood. There was a TCR beta motif, made of eight highly homologous variants, that appeared characteristic of ankylosing spondylitis blood.

Generation of TCR beta libraries employed quantitative 5'-RACE incorporating molecular barcodes. MiXCR, applied by TCRdb to the 5' RACE reads, yields one record per CDR3 protein. The sample carries some 120,000 distinct CDR3 sequences, around 13% recorded once. This clonotype was counted ten times or more. Its antigen is unidentified. The chain combines TRBV5-1 with TRBJ2-7; 8 nucleotides align to TRBD1. Sequences were obtained from blood, either unsorted or a sorted T cell fraction (not recorded which). The sequence came from a female donor with ankylosing spondylitis or in good health (not recorded which). CDR3 sequence: CASSGGTGAYEQYF. CDR3 coding DNA: TGCGCCAGCAGCGGAGGGACAGGTGCCTACGAGCAGTACTTC.